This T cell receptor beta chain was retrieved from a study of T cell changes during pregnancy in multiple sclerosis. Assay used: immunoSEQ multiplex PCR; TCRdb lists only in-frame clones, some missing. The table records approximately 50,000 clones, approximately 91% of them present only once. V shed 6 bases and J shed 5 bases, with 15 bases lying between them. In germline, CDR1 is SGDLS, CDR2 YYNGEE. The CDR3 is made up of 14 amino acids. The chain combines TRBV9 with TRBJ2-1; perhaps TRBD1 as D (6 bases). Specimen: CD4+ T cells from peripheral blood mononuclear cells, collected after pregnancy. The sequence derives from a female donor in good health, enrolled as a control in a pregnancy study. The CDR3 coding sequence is TGTGCCAGCACCTATACAGGGTCGGACAATGAGCAGTTCTTC. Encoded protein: CASTYTGSDNEQFF.